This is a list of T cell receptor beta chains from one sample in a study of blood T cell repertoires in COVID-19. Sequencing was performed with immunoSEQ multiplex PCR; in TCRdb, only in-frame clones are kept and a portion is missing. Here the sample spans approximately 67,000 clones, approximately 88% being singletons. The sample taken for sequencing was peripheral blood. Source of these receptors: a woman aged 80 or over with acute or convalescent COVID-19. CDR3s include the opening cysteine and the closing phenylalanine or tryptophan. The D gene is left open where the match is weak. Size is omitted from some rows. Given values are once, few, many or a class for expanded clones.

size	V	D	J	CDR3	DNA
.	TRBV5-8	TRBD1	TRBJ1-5	CASSLAPGQGSNQPQHF	TGTGCCAGCAGCTTGGCCCCGGGACAGGGGAGCAATCAGCCCCAGCATTTT
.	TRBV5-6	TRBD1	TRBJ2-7	CASSHKQGSGYEQYF	TGTGCCAGCAGCCACAAACAGGGGAGCGGATACGAGCAGTACTTC
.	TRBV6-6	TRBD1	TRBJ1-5	CASLGEGGGSNQPQHF	TGTGCCAGCCTGGGCGAAGGGGGCGGGAGCAATCAGCCCCAGCATTTT
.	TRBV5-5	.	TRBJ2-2	CASSLSLTVKRAGELFF	TGTGCCAGCAGCTTGTCACTGACGGTTAAGAGGGCCGGGGAGCTGTTTTTT
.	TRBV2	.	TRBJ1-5	CASSESPRNRNQPQHF	TGTGCCAGCAGTGAAAGTCCGAGGAATAGGAATCAGCCCCAGCATTTT
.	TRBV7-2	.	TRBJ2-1	CASSPTIAGPYNEQFF	TGTGCCAGCAGCCCGACGATTGCAGGCCCCTACAATGAGCAGTTCTTC
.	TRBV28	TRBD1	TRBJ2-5	CASSLGTGKTQYF	TGTGCCAGCAGTTTAGGGACAGGGAAGACCCAGTACTTC
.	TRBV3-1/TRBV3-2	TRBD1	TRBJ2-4	CASSRGQGIQYF	TGTGCCAGCAGCCGGGGACAGGGCATTCAGTACTTC
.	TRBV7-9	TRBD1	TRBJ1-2	CATTGDKNYGYTF	TGTGCCACGACAGGGGATAAGAACTATGGCTACACCTTC
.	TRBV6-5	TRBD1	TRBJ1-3	CASRQGVLGNTIYF	TGTGCCAGCAGACAGGGGGTGTTAGGAAACACCATATATTTT
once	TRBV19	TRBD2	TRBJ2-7	CASSILGEGRKNEQYF	TGTGCCAGTAGTATCCTTGGGGAGGGACGGAAGAACGAGCAGTACTTC
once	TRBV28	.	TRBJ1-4	CASSLALGGGEKLFF	TGTGCCAGCAGTTTGGCCCTGGGGGGGGGTGAAAAACTGTTTTTT
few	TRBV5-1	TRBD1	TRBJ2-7	CASSPEGQAGKEQYF	TGCGCCAGCAGCCCGGAAGGACAGGCCGGTAAGGAGCAGTACTTC
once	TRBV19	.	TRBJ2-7	CASSIGGGSYEQYF	TGTGCCAGTAGTATAGGCGGAGGGTCCTACGAGCAGTACTTC
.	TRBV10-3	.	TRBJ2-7	CAIERLDETTYEQYF	TGTGCCATTGAGAGGCTAGACGAAACCACCTACGAGCAGTACTTC
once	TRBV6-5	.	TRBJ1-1	CASSYSTGFEAFF	TGTGCCAGCAGTTACTCTACTGGTTTTGAAGCTTTCTTT
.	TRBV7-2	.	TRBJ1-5	CASSSSTGGVNQPQHF	TGTGCCAGCAGCTCCTCAACCGGCGGGGTCAATCAGCCCCAGCATTTT
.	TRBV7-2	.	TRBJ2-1	CASSLVRGSYNEQFF	TGTGCCAGCAGCTTAGTCAGGGGTTCCTACAATGAGCAGTTCTTC
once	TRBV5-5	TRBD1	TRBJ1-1	CASNPPGQGGTEAFF	TGTGCCAGCAACCCACCGGGACAGGGAGGGACTGAAGCTTTCTTT
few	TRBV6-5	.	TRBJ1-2	CASRPTGSYGYTF	TGTGCCAGCAGACCGACAGGAAGCTATGGCTACACCTTC
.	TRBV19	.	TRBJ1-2	CASSITVYGYTF	TGTGCCAGTAGTATAACAGTCTATGGCTACACCTTC
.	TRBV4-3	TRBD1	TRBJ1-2	CASSHDRDSYGYTF	TGCGCCAGCAGCCACGACCGGGACAGCTATGGCTACACCTTC
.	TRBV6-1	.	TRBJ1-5	CASSERALQGGSNQPQHF	TGTGCCAGCAGTGAAAGGGCCCTACAGGGAGGGAGCAATCAGCCCCAGCATTTT
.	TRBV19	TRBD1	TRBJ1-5	CASSSGTGGPQPQHF	TGTGCCAGTAGTTCCGGGACAGGGGGCCCTCAGCCCCAGCATTTT
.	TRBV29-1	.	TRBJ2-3	CSVGVDTDTQYF	TGCAGCGTTGGAGTAGACACAGATACGCAGTATTTT
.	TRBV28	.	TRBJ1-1	CASSSPLRGGTEAFF	TGTGCCAGCAGTTCGCCCCTTCGGGGGGGCACTGAAGCTTTCTTT
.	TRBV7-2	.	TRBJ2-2	CASSLSVWGGPGELFF	TGTGCCAGCAGCCTCAGCGTTTGGGGAGGCCCCGGGGAGCTGTTTTTT
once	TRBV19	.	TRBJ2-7	CASSMGSNYEQYF	TGTGCCAGTAGTATGGGGAGCAACTACGAGCAGTACTTC
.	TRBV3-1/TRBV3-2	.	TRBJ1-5	CASSQGRGNQPQHF	TGTGCCAGCAGCCAGGGGCGCGGCAATCAGCCCCAGCATTTT
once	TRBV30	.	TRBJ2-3	CAWSGGTGTSTDTQYF	TGTGCCTGGAGTGGCGGGACGGGCACTAGCACAGATACGCAGTATTTT
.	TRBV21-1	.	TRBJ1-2	CASSQDRGLNYGYTF	TGTGCCAGCAGCCAGGACAGGGGGCTTAACTATGGCTACACCTTC
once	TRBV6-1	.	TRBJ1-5	CASSPGIQPQHF	TGTGCCAGCAGTCCAGGGATCCAGCCCCAGCATTTT
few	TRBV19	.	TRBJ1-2	CASSMNRARDGYTF	TGTGCCAGTAGTATGAACAGGGCTCGGGATGGCTACACCTTC
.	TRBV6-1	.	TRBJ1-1	CASSEHGDTEAFF	TGTGCCAGCAGTGAACACGGGGACACTGAAGCTTTCTTT
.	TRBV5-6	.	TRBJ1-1	CASRPQGYTAEAFF	TGTGCCAGCAGGCCTCAGGGTTATACCGCTGAAGCTTTCTTT
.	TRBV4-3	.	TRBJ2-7	CASSQDHATGVHEQYF	TGCGCCAGCAGCCAAGATCATGCCACGGGAGTCCACGAGCAGTACTTC
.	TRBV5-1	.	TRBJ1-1	CASSLAPGGGSTEAFF	TGCGCCAGCAGCTTGGCACCGGGCGGAGGGAGTACTGAAGCTTTCTTT
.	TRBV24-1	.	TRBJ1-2	CATSDFGNNYGYTF	TGTGCCACCAGTGATTTCGGGAATAACTATGGCTACACCTTC
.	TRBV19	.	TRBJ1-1	CASSSSGYTEAFF	TGTGCCAGTAGTTCCTCAGGGTACACTGAAGCTTTCTTT
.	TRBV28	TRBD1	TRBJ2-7	CASRRDRVAYEQYF	TGTGCCAGCAGAAGGGACAGGGTTGCTTACGAGCAGTACTTC